This T cell receptor (beta chain) was retrieved from a study of T cells expressing NK-cell markers. About the study: There were seven HCMV-seropositive donors and one seronegative donor among the eight sequenced.

The germline V gene has CDR1 DFQATT and CDR2 SNEGSKA (reference sequence). The CDR3 runs to 20 residues. Concerning this clonotype: Its target is unknown.

Using the 5' RACE reads, TCRdb records one entry per CDR3 protein without DNA. The specimen's table records 250,000 or so distinct CDR3 sequences. Notes on the study in general: For a few donors, these clonotypes were likewise the leading ones in the CD3+CD56-NKG2C+ fraction.

Sequencing used blood T cells: a sorted CD56 or NKG2C T cell subset, CD4+ or CD8+ T cells, or bulk PBMC T cells (not recorded which). This receptor was taken from a woman between 18 and 70 years old in good health. The rearrangement joins TRBV20-1 to TRBJ2-6; TCRdb outputs TRBD2, but without DNA this stays unchecked. Here the CDR3 reads CSARVRLAGVLSSGANVLTF.